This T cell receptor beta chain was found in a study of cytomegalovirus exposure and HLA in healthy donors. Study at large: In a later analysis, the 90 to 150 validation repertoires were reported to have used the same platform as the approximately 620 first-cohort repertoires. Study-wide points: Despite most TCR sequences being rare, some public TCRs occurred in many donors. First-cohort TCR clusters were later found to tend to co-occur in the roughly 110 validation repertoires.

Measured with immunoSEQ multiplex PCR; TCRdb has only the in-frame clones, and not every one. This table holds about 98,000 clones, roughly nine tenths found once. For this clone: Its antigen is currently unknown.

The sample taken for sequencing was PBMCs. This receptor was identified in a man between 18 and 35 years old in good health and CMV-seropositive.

The chain's CDR3 is CASSYRDSSRTDTQYF. The CDR3, as DNA: TGCGCCAGCAGCTACCGGGATTCATCCCGCACAGATACGCAGTATTTT. The chain employs TRBV5-1 and TRBJ2-3; perhaps TRBD2 as D (5 bases). Trimming stripped 3 bases from V and 1 base from J, with 15 bases between. CDR1 is SGHRS, CDR2 YFSETQ, per germline. This CDR3 is 16 amino acids long.